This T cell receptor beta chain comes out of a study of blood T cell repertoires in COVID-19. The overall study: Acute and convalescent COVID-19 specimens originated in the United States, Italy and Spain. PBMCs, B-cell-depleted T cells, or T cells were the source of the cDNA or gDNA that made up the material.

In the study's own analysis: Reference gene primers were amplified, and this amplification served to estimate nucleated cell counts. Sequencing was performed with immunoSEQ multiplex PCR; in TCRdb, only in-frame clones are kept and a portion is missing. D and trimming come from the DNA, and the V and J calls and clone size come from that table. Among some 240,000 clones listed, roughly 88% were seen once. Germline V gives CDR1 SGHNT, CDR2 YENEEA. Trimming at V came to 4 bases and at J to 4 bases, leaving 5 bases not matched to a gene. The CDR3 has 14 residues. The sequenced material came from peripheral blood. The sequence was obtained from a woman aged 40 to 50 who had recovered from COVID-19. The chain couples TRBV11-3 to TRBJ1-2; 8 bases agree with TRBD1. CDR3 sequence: CASSSGQGIYGYTF. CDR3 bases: TGTGCCAGCAGCTCCGGACAGGGCATCTATGGCTACACCTTC.